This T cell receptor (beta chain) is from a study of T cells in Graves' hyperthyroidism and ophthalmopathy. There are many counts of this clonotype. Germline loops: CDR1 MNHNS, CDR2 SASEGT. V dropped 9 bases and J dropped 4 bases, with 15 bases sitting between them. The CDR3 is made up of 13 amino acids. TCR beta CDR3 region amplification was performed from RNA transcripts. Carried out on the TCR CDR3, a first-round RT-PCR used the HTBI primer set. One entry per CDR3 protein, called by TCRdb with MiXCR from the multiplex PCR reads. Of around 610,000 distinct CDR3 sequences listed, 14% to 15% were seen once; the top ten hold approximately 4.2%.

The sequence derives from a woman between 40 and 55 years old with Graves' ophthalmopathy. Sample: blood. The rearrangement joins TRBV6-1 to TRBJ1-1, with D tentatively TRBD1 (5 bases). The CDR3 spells CASHGQGTTEAFF. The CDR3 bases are TGTGCCAGTCACGGACAAGGGACCACTGAAGCTTTCTTT.